One TCR beta chain is described in this entry. Its antigen is unknown. Base-call qualities are not available, and no considerably larger clone is one nucleotide away. The data originate from a study of shared clonotypes between healthy human individuals (dated by TCRdb to the early 2020s). At the level of the whole study: A couple of women and a few men aged 18 to 49 years were included in the cohort. To increase sequencing depth and limit assay-specific biases, different laboratories used diverse techniques to prepare libraries and sequence TCR repertoires. To estimate repertoire size and how much clonotypes are shared between individuals, the study performed deep sequencing of blood TCR repertoires from 4 to 6 healthy adults. Per donor, three plates each were used for CD4 naive and CD4 memory, two for CD8 naive, and one for CD8 memory. Per donor, leukapheresis produced somewhere between about 0.85 and 9.5 billion PBMCs.

Findings and caveats that apply to the study as a whole: When a few donors were compared, the shared fraction of clonotypes was about 5.5% for naive CD4, approximately 3.3% for naive CD8, 2% to 2.5% for memory CD4, and less than 0.5% for memory CD8. Pairwise subsampling led to the expectation that sequencing depth would affect the degree of clonotype sharing among donors. The small number of donors limited the genetic and exposure-history diversity represented. Incomplete sequencing was indicated by rarefaction of sorted-subset datasets, despite the large sequencing depth. Higher generation probabilities were observed for clonotypes shared by all four sorted-subset donors than for non-shared clonotypes. Sampling was restricted to blood, and TCR repertoires in tissue are likely to differ from TCR repertoires in blood. Larger estimated clonotype richness was generally found for naive subsets than for memory subsets.

CDR1 SEHNR and CDR2 FQNEAQ are derived from the germline V gene (reference sequence). The CDR3 contains 14 residues, cysteine and phenylalanine counted. Kept here is only the CDR3 DNA, which spans 42 bases and is read in frame from base 1. A distance of 14 bases separates the germline ends of V and J, which lose 5 bases and 4 bases respectively. TCR CDR3 regions were amplified from genomic DNA by multiplex PCR using the deep immunoSEQ assay. Extracted genomic DNA from each cell subset was distributed evenly across all wells of several immunoSEQ 96-well plates, and each plate was treated as a replicate. For sorted subsets, each replicate PCR was loaded with 200 ng genomic DNA, equivalent to about 30,000 T cell genomes. Purified libraries were measured with a Qubit 3.0 fluorometer, size-checked on a Bioanalyzer 2100, and measured again with the KAPA Library Quantification kit. Every immunoSEQ 96-well plate was sequenced on a dedicated single-read 150-cycle Illumina NextSeq 550 flow cell. On the authors' methods: The immunoSEQ output contained only junctional sequences without quality scores, so filtering could not match that applied to full-length reads. To assign V/J genes and CDR3, sequences were annotated against IMGT germline references using PyIR, a Python wrapper for IgBLAST v1.9. Reads were removed for weak V/J assignments (E-value above 1e-6), missing CDR3, stop codons, out-of-frame junctions, or ambiguous translated residues. V3J clonotypes were defined as sequences sharing the same inferred V gene, J gene, and CDR3 amino acid sequence. The percentage overlap between two repertoires was calculated by dividing the number of shared unique clonotypes by the size of the smaller repertoire. Repertoire richness was assessed with RTK rarefaction, the Chao1 estimator, and Recon v2.1 estimates of unobserved clonotypes. OLGA was used to compute generation probabilities for all TCRbeta clonotypes that the gDNA method yielded from four donors. The source is immuneACCESS, and TCRdb retained only in-frame sequences with V and J called. Part of the clones is not carried over; for the studies checked, unresolved V genes explain less than half of this, and the remainder is unexplained. V, J and clone size were drawn from that table, and D and trimming were deduced from the DNA. In all, the sample holds about 670,000 clones, and around 72% of those were seen once. The ten largest clonotypes hold roughly 1.8% of the sample.

Donors were healthy HIV-negative adults with no recently reported acute infections or vaccinations. Every donor was a Caucasian adult living in Nashville, Tennessee, USA. CD4+ T cells were enriched through magnetic negative selection, after which naive cells were positively selected on CD45RA and the remaining negative fraction served as the memory subset. Blood was collected by leukapheresis, and PBMCs were isolated by Ficoll-Histopaque density gradient centrifugation and then cryopreserved in liquid nitrogen vapor phase. Analytical flow cytometry was used to check the purity and quantity of each magnetically sorted T cell population. Genomic DNA was isolated from each sorted fraction and quantified by UV absorbance on a Nanodrop 2000c.

The clonotype originates from a woman in her twenties or thirties in good health. Material: memory CD4+ T cells sorted from blood. The cell subset or site label corresponds to: CD45RA-negative fraction. Rearrangement joined TRBV7-9 to TRBJ1-2; a weak D assignment points to TRBD1 (6 bases agree). The base sequence is TGTGCCAGCAGCACGAACGACAGGATCTATGGCTACACCTTC. It is translated as CASSTNDRIYGYTF.